A single TCR beta chain is shown here with its context. What it binds is unknown. The sample comes from a study of cytomegalovirus exposure and HLA in healthy donors. It was with 60 Vbeta and 13 Jbeta primers that the PCR ran. The method was immunoSEQ multiplex PCR; TCRdb's version includes in-frame clones alone and lacks a portion of them. Of around 90,000 clones listed, about 85% are singletons. Study-level findings and limits: Earlier findings revealed that most TCR beta V segments proved productive either about 90% or about 30% of the time.

The V end lost 4 bases, the J end lost 2 bases, and 15 bases lay between the germline ends. CDR1 MNHNY and CDR2 SVGAGI come from the germline V gene (reference sequence). The CDR3 sequence is 16 residues long. The V and J genes are TRBV6-6 and TRBJ1-5; no definite D call. The TCR originated in a man aged 35-49 years in good health and CMV-seropositive. Sequenced sample: PBMCs. In DNA, the CDR3 is TGTGCCAGCAGTTCCAGCGACGGAGGAGGCAATCAGCCCCAGCATTTT. Protein: CASSSSDGGGNQPQHF.